This record looks at one T cell receptor (beta chain) sequence and its context. Its matching antigen is unknown. Time point of the sample: persistent/refractory GD, antithyroid drugs over 5 years with positive TRAb. Scientists built the TCR library using RNA that was extracted from PBMCs. As a group, patients came from one endocrinology department in Xi'an, China. The data derive from a study of regulatory T cells in long-lasting Graves disease. General study findings and limits: TRBV28, TRBJ1-2 and TRBJ2-5 were segments that persistent disease favored. Persistent patients had more shared public clonotypes (roughly 2,500) than new patients (about 870).

The authors built TCR beta libraries using iRepertoire HTBI primers and Arm-PCR of CDR3 regions. TCRdb reanalysed the multiplex PCR reads using MiXCR and keeps one entry per CDR3 protein. The repertoire holds under 450,000 distinct CDR3 sequences, 23% seen once, with about 29% in the top ten. The V end lost 0 bases, the J end lost 5 bases, and 11 bases lay between the germline ends. Looked up from germline, CDR1 is SGHRS and CDR2 is YFSETQ. The CDR3 contains 14 residues. This material consisted of peripheral blood mononuclear cells (PBMCs), taken when the disease was refractory, from a patient treated with antithyroid drugs. The receptor's source is a woman in her 40s with Graves disease. The chain combines TRBV5-1 with TRBJ2-5, with D unclear. DNA of the CDR3: TGCGCCAGCAGCTTGGAGGTGATTTGGGAGACCCAGTACTTC. This codes for CASSLEVIWETQYF.